What follows describes a single T cell receptor beta chain. Extraction of genomic DNA in unsorted samples used about 90 million PBMCs. This record comes from a study of shared clonotypes between healthy human individuals. The CDR3 has 14 amino acids. The junction had 0 bases not matched to a gene; V was cut back by 0 bases and J by 2 bases. Germline CDR1 is SGHTA and CDR2 is FQGNSA. Only in-frame clones appear in the TCRdb table, and some are missing; sequencing was by immunoSEQ multiplex PCR. The sample records fewer than 600,000 clones, 79% being singletons. The genes are TRBV7-2 and TRBJ2-7; 8 positions agree with TRBD2. The clonotype originates from a woman in her forties in good health. Some clones in this sample may be carry-over from other donors' samples. The source material was PBMCs. The CDR3 is CASSLAGRAYEQYF. The CDR3 region has the DNA TGTGCCAGCAGCTTAGCCGGGAGGGCCTACGAGCAGTACTTC.